This T cell receptor beta chain came from a study of blood T cell repertoires in COVID-19. CDR1 SGHTA and CDR2 FQGTGA come from the germline V gene. The junction had 9 bases not matched to a gene; V was cut back by 4 bases and J by 0 bases. The CDR3 is 18 residues long. Measured with immunoSEQ multiplex PCR; TCRdb has only the in-frame clones, and not every one. The table records some 460,000 clones, around 89% of them present only once. The chain joins TRBV7-3 to TRBJ2-1; TRBD1 matches 10 bases. The TCR originated in a woman in her 30s with acute or convalescent COVID-19. Sequencing was done on a sample of peripheral blood. CDR3 nucleotides: TGTGCCAGCAGCTCGGAGACAGGGGGCGAAGGCTCCTACAATGAGCAGTTCTTC. Protein: CASSSETGGEGSYNEQFF.